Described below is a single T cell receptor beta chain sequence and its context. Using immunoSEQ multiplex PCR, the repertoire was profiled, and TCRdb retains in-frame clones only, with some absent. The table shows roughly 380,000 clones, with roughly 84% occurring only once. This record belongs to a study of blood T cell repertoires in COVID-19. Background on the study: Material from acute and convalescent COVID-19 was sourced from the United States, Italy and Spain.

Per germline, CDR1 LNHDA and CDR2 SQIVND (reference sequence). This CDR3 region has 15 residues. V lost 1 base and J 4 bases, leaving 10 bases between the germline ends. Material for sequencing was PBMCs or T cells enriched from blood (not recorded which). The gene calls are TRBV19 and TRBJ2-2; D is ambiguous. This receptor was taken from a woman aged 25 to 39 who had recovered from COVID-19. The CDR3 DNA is TGTGCCAGTAGTATAGGCGTAGTGCCCACCGGGGAGCTGTTTTTT. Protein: CASSIGVVPTGELFF.